This T cell receptor beta chain was sequenced during a study of identical twins. Trimming stripped 4 bases from V and 0 bases from J, with 17 bases between. The CDR3 loop spans 17 amino acids. Study-wide points: Models, which agreed with sharing between unrelated individuals, nonetheless underestimated the out-of-frame TCR alpha sharing seen in monozygotic twins. An excess of low generation probability was shown by twin-shared out-of-frame alpha sequences. Memory repertoires lacked the insertion deficit that abundant cord blood beta clonotypes showed.

Only healthy Caucasians were included as donors. This clonotype was seen ten or more times. Antigen specificity is unknown. TCRdb passed the 5' RACE reads through MiXCR, listing each CDR3 protein once. Here the sample spans more than 650,000 distinct CDR3 sequences, around 6% being singletons. V is TRBV12-3 or TRBV12-4 and J is TRBJ2-3; D is possibly TRBD1 or TRBD2 (6 bases each). The specimen sequenced was naive T cells sorted from blood. The clonotype originates from a young man in good health. CDR3 DNA sequence: TGTGCCAGCAGTTGGGGCGGGGCTGGGGGCAGCACAGATACGCAGTATTTT. This translates into CASSWGGAGGSTDTQYF.